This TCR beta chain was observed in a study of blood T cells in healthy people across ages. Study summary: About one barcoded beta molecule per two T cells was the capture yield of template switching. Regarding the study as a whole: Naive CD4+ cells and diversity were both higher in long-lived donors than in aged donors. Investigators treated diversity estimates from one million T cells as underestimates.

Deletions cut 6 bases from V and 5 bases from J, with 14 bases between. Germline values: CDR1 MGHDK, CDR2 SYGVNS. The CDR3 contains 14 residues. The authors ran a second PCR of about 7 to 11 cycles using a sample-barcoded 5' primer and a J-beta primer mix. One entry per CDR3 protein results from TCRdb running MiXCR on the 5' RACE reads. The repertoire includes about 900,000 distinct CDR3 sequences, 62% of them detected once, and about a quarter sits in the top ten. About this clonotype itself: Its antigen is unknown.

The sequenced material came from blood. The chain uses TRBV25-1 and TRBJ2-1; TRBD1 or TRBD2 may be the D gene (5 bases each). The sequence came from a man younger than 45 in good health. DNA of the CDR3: TGTGCCAGCAGCGGGACGGCTTGGAACAATGAGCAGTTCTTC. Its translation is CASSGTAWNNEQFF.